The clone carrying this T cell receptor beta chain was observed a few times. The antigen is unknown. The data derive from a study of identical twins. Whole-study results and caveats: The abundant beta clonotypes from cord blood had fewer insertions, and memory repertoires had none of this.

Through template switching, a universal primer site was introduced, and the cDNA contained unique molecular identifiers. One entry per CDR3 protein, called by TCRdb with MiXCR from the 5' RACE reads. Here the sample spans under 500,000 distinct CDR3 sequences, roughly an eighth being singletons. Germline V CDR1 and CDR2: SEHNR, FQNEAQ (reference sequence). The V gene lost 5 bases and the J gene lost 7 bases, with 14 bases spanning the gap. This CDR3 comprises 14 residues. With no exceptions, donors were healthy Caucasians. These same data were also listed under a study on yellow fever vaccine responses in identical twins.

The TCR was taken from a woman aged 18-29 years in good health. Material: CD4+ T cells sorted from blood. The chain has TRBV7-9 and TRBJ2-2; D unresolved. The CDR3 DNA reads as TGTGCCAGCAGCGACTGGACCCGGGTCGGGGAGCTGTTTTTT. Translating it yields CASSDWTRVGELFF.